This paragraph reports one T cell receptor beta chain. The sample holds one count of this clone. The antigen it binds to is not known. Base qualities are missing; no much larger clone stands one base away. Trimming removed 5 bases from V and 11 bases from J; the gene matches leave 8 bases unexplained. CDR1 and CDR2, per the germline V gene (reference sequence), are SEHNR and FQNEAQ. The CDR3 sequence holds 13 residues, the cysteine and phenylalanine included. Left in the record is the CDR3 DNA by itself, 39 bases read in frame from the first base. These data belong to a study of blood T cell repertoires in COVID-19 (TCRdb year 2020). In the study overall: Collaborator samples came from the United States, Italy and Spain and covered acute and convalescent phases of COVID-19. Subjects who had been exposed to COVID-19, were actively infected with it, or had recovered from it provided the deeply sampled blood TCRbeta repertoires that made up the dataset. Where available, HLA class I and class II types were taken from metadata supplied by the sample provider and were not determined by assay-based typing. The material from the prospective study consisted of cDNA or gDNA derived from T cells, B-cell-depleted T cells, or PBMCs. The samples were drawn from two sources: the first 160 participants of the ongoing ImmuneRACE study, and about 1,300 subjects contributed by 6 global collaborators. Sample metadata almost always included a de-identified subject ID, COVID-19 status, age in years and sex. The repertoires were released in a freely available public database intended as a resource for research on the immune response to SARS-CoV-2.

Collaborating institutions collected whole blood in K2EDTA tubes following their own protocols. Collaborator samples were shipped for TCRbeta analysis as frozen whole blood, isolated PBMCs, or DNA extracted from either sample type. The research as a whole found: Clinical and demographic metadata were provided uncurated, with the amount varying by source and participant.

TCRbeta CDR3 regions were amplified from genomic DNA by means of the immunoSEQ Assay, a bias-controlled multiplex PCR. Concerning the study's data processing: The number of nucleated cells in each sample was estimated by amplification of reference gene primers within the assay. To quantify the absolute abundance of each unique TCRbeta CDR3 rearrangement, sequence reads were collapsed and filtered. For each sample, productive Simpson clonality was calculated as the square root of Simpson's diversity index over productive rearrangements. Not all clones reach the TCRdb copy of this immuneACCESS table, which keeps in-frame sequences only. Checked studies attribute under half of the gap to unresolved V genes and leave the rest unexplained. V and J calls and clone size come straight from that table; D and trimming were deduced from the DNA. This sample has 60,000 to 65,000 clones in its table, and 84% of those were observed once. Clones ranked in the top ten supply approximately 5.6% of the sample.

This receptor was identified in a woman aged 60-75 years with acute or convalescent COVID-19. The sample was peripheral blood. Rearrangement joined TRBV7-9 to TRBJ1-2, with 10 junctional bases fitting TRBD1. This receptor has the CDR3 CASSRGTGEIYTF. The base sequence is TGTGCCAGCAGCCGTGGGACAGGGGAAATTTACACCTTC.